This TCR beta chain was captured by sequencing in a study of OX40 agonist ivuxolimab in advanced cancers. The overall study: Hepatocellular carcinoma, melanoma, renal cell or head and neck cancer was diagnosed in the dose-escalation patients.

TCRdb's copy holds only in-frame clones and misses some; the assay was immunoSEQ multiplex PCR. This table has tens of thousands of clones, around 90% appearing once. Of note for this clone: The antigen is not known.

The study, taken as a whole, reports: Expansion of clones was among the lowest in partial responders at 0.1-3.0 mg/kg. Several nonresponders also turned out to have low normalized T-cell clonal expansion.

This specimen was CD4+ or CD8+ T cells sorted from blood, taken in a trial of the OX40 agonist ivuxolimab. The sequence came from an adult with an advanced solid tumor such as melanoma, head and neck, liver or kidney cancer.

The CDR3 here is CASSLRNREDEKLFF. CDR3 in DNA: TGTGCCAGCAGCTTGAGAAACCGGGAGGATGAAAAACTGTTTTTT. The chain uses TRBV7-9 and TRBJ1-4; no firm D call. The V end lost 3 bases, the J end lost 6 bases, and 14 bases lay between the germline ends. There are 15 residues in the CDR3. Germline values: CDR1 SEHNR, CDR2 FQNEAQ (reference sequence).